The clone carrying this T cell receptor beta chain has only a few counts. No antigen is known for it. This sample stems from a study of T-cell memory formation after mild COVID-19. Study results and limitations: A second wave expanding day 15 to 37 was CD4+-biased; contracting clones were balanced.

Constant-segment primers and 5'RACE yielded cDNA libraries for TCR alpha and TCR beta, each carrying sample barcodes and UMIs. TCRdb reprocessed the 5' RACE reads via MiXCR and lists one record per CDR3 protein. The table includes 560,000 or so distinct CDR3 sequences, 17% detected once. Germline CDR1 is LNHDA and CDR2 is SQIVND (reference sequence). This CDR3 has 13 residues. The trim removed 5 bases at V and 7 bases at J, leaving 7 bases unmatched. The TCR originated in an adult woman who had mild COVID-19 (a few samples of this study predate the infection). Cell type and time point are not known. The gene calls are TRBV19 and TRBJ2-7, with 8 bases matching TRBD1. Sample: PBMCs or a T cell subset sorted from them (not recorded which). The CDR3 DNA reads as TGTGCCAGTAGTTGGACAGGGAGTAGTGAGCAGTACTTC. It yields the protein CASSWTGSSEQYF.